The 13 T cell receptor beta chains listed next were all sequenced from one sample in a study of blood T cell repertoires in COVID-19 (TCRdb year 2020). The library was produced with the immunoSEQ multiplex PCR assay. TCRdb limited this immuneACCESS table to in-frame rearrangements with V and J called. A share of clones is missing; checked studies link under half to unresolved V genes, and the rest is unexplained. The sample table records a few hundred thousand clones; more than 70% of these occur just once. The ten largest clones take up roughly 6.7% of the sample. The sequenced material came from peripheral blood. All receptors derive from a woman aged 25 to 39 with COVID-19, enrolled during active disease.

The V and J genes are TRBV4-3 and TRBJ1-1; 9 bases match TRBD1. The CDR3 consists of 15 residues. V gave up 5 bases and J gave up 5 bases; unmatched junction bases: 9. Germline V gene sequence: CDR1 LGHNA, CDR2 YSLEER. CDR3 DNA sequence: TGCGCCAGCAGCTCGACGACAGGGGGAAGAACTGAAGCTTTCTTT. It translates to CASSSTTGGRTEAFF.

A remark on this clone: Other DNA sequences in the sample encode the same CDR3. The gene calls are TRBV19 and TRBJ1-1; no clear D. There are 14 residues in the CDR3. CDR1 is LNHDA and CDR2 is SQIVND in the germline V gene (reference sequence). V gave up 1 base and J gave up 4 bases, with 10 bases separating them. The CDR3 DNA follows: TGTGCCAGTAGTATAGGCGGGAGTGGCACTGAAGCTTTCTTT. Amino acids: CASSIGGSGTEAFF.

The genes are TRBV5-1 and TRBJ1-2, with a possible D match to TRBD1 (6 bases). Deletions cut 4 bases from V and 7 bases from J, with 23 bases between. The CDR3 totals 16 residues. Germline V lookup: CDR1 SGHRS, CDR2 YFSETQ. The CDR3 reads CASSPGTTHTEFGYTF. In DNA, the CDR3 is TGCGCCAGCAGCCCCGGGACAACCCACACGGAGTTTGGCTACACCTTC. The variable domain in full, with the rest retrieved from reference TRBV5-1 and TRBJ1-2, is KAGVTQTPRYLIKTRGQQVTLSCSPISGHRSVSWYQQTPGQGLQFLFEYFSETQRNKGNFPGRFSGRQFSNSRSEMNVSTLELGDSALYLCASSPGTTHTEFGYTFGSGTRLTVV.

The chain combines TRBV12-3 or TRBV12-4 with TRBJ1-2; D ambiguous. The germline V and J ends were trimmed by 2 bases and 6 bases, with 10 bases remaining between them. There are 13 residues in the CDR3. The CDR3: CASSLSGSNGYTF. CDR3 in DNA: TGTGCCAGCAGTTTATCGGGAAGTAATGGCTACACCTTC.

This rearrangement joins TRBV6-5 to TRBJ2-3; D is undetermined. Germline V gene sequence: CDR1 MNHEY, CDR2 SVGAGI. The CDR3 has 13 amino acids. V lost 8 bases and J 3 bases, leaving 12 bases between the germline ends. The CDR3: CASVSLLTDTQYF. The CDR3 bases are TGTGCCAGCGTTAGTCTCCTTACAGATACGCAGTATTTT.

CDR3 sequence reads: CASSLPLGGVQITDTQYF. In nucleotides, the CDR3 is TGTGCCAGCAGCTTACCGCTTGGAGGGGTCCAAATCACAGATACGCAGTATTTT. The chain is built from TRBV7-9 and TRBJ2-3; D may be TRBD2 (6 bases). CDR3 length: 18 residues. Germline V CDR1 and CDR2: SEHNR, FQNEAQ (reference sequence). V gave up 2 bases and J gave up 2 bases, with 20 bases separating them.

V and J are TRBV5-8 and TRBJ2-1; possibly TRBD2 for D (6 bases). The ends were cut back, 3 bases at V and 5 bases at J, with 15 bases in the middle. The CDR3 is made up of 15 amino acids. Germline assignment: CDR1 SGHTS and CDR2 YDEGEE. CDR3 in amino acids: CASSWFGGTNNEQFF. The DNA for the CDR3 is TGTGCCAGCAGCTGGTTCGGGGGAACTAACAATGAGCAGTTCTTC.

The chain recombines TRBV2 with TRBJ1-1, with D possibly TRBD1 on 6 matching bases. The CDR3 covers 15 residues. Per germline, CDR1 SNHLY and CDR2 FYNNEI. Trimming cost V 7 bases and J 6 bases, with 21 bases left between them. CDR3 sequence reads: CASNGQTVLVPEAFF. CDR3 nucleotide sequence: TGTGCCAGCAACGGACAGACCGTTCTGGTCCCTGAAGCTTTCTTT.

The genes are TRBV24-1 and TRBJ1-1; 8 bases line up with TRBD1. Germline V gene sequence: CDR1 KGHDR, CDR2 SFDVKD. After removal of 9 bases from V and 6 bases from J, the junction contained 8 bases not matched to a gene. CDR3 length: 13 amino acids. In DNA form, the CDR3 reads TGTGCCACCTCGGGACAGGAGGGATCTGAAGCTTTCTTT. Amino acid sequence: CATSGQEGSEAFF.

The chain uses TRBV5-4 and TRBJ2-1, with a weak D call TRBD1 (6 bases). CDR3 length equals 12 residues. Germline-derived CDR1 and CDR2 are SGHNT and YYREEE (reference sequence). Trimming cost V 2 bases and J 12 bases, with 12 bases left between them. The CDR3 loop reads CASSFGQLGQFF. The DNA of the CDR3 is TGTGCCAGCAGCTTCGGACAGCTGGGGCAGTTCTTC.

CDR3 protein: CASSPAAGFQETQYF. In DNA form, the CDR3 reads TGTGCCAGCAGCCCGGCGGCGGGGTTTCAAGAGACCCAGTACTTC. J is TRBJ2-5 and V is TRBV5-6; tentative D call: TRBD2 (6 bases). The CDR3 spans 15 residues. Trimming pared 4 bases from V and 2 bases from J, leaving 15 bases between. Germline values: CDR1 SGHDT, CDR2 YYEEEE.

The chain joins TRBV7-2 to TRBJ1-2; 7 positions match TRBD1. V lost 5 bases to trimming and J lost 4 bases; unmatched junction nucleotides: 7. CDR3 length: 14 amino acids. The V gene's germline CDR1 is SGHTA and CDR2 FQGNSA. The CDR3 is CASSNTGQAYGYTF. CDR3 sequence (DNA): TGTGCCAGCAGCAATACTGGACAGGCCTATGGCTACACCTTC.

This clone was seen once. V gene TRBV4-3 combines with J gene TRBJ1-1, with D possibly TRBD1 on 5 matching bases. The CDR3 spans 14 residues. The V gene's germline CDR1 is LGHNA and CDR2 YSLEER. V shed 0 bases and J shed 3 bases, with 8 bases lying between them. The CDR3 spells CASSQEPRDTEAFF. In nucleotides, the CDR3 is TGCGCCAGCAGCCAAGAACCCAGGGACACTGAAGCTTTCTTT.